There are a few counts of the clone carrying this TCR beta chain. This sample stems from a study of response to subunit inactivated influenza vaccine. Trimming stripped 2 bases from V and 5 bases from J, with 12 bases between. Per germline, CDR1 KGHSH and CDR2 LQKENI. The CDR3 has 15 amino acids. TCRdb reanalysed the RT-PCR reads using MiXCR and keeps one entry per CDR3 protein. The sample includes 530,000 or so distinct CDR3 sequences, over 9.5% of them seen just once. The sequences come from PBMCs from blood, collected on the day of vaccination. The receptor was isolated from a man in his forties or fifties who received an inactivated influenza vaccine. The chain links TRBV18 to TRBJ1-4; D unresolved. CDR3 residues: CASSPFQTRNEKLFF. Written as DNA, the CDR3 is TGTGCCAGCTCACCATTCCAGACTCGGAATGAAAAACTGTTTTTT. The complete variable domain, with remaining parts taken from reference TRBV18 and TRBJ1-4, reads NAGVMQNPRHLVRRRGQEARLRCSPMKGHSHVYWYRQLPEEGLKFMVYLQKENIIDESGMPKERFSAEFPKEGPSILRIQQVVRGDSAAYFCASSPFQTRNEKLFFGSGTQLSVL.